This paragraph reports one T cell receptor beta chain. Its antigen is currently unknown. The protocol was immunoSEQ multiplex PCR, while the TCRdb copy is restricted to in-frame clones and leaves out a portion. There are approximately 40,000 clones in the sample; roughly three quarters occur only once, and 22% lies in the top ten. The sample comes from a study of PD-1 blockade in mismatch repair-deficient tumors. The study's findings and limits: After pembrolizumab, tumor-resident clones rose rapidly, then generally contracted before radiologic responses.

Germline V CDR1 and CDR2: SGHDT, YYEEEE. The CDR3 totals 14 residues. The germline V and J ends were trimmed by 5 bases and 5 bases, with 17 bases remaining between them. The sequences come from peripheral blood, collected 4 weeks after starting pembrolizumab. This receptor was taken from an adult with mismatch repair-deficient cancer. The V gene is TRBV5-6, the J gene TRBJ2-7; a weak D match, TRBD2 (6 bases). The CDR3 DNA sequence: TGTGCCAGCAGTCGGTGGGGGGTTAGCGACGAGCAGTACTTC. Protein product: CASSRWGVSDEQYF. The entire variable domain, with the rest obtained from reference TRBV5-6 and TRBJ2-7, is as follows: DAGVTQSPTHLIKTRGQQVTLRCSPKSGHDTVSWYQQALGQGPQFIFQYYEEEERQRGNFPDRFSGHQFPNYSSELNVNALLLGDSALYLCASSRWGVSDEQYFGPGTRLTVT.